This paragraph covers one TCR beta chain sequence. Libraries were prepared by immunoSEQ multiplex PCR; TCRdb keeps only in-frame clonotypes and omits some of them. The sample lists roughly 51,000 clones, about nine tenths occurring once. Looked up from germline, CDR1 is MNHEY and CDR2 is SMNVEV (reference sequence). CDR3 size: 14 residues. The V segment lost 5 bases and the J segment 6 bases; nucleotides outside the gene matches: 6. These data come from a study of blood T cell repertoires in COVID-19. The sequenced sample was peripheral blood. This chain joins TRBV27 and TRBJ2-3; 9 bases align to TRBD2. The receptor was derived from a man between 70 and 80 years old with acute or convalescent COVID-19. In nucleotides, the CDR3 is TGTGCCAGCAGTCGCGGGGGGGCCTACGATACGCAGTATTTT. Translated: CASSRGGAYDTQYF.